A single sample is the source of the 9 T cell receptor beta chains below, sequenced in a study of radiation and T cells in renal cell carcinoma. Time point: blood 2 weeks post-SBRT. Specified treatment: 15 Gy SBRT to primary tumor, nephrectomy 4 weeks later. Using immunoSEQ multiplex PCR, the repertoire was profiled, and TCRdb retains in-frame clones only, with some absent. This table has 100,000 to 150,000 clones, approximately 78% appearing once. This specimen was blood, taken from a patient whose treatment included radiotherapy and nephrectomy. The receptor set was obtained from a woman aged 55 to 70 with renal cell carcinoma.

The J gene is TRBJ2-7, the V gene TRBV6-6, with 7 bases matching TRBD2. The CDR3 length is 14 residues. The germline CDR1 and CDR2 sequences are MNHNY and SVGAGI (reference sequence). J gave up 4 bases and V 5 bases, and 8 bases lay outside the gene matches. The CDR3 is CASSPNWGGYEQYF. The CDR3 bases are TGTGCCAGCAGTCCGAACTGGGGGGGTTACGAGCAGTACTTC.

This clone has more than one count but fewer than ten. V and J are TRBV7-2 and TRBJ2-5; possible D gene TRBD2, 5 bases. This CDR3 spans 14 amino acids. The V gene's germline CDR1 is SGHTA and CDR2 FQGNSA. V was shortened by 2 bases and J by 7 bases, with 14 bases between the two germline ends. CDR3 bases: TGTGCCAGCAGCTTATTTCTTGCTCGGGGGACCCAGTACTTC. This encodes CASSLFLARGTQYF. Filled out from reference TRBV7-2 and TRBJ2-5, the complete variable domain reads GAGVSQSPSNKVTEKGKDVELRCDPISGHTALYWYRQSLGQGLEFLIYFQGNSAPDKSGLPSDRFSAERTGGSVSTLTIQRTQQEDSAVYLCASSLFLARGTQYFGPGTRLLVL.

This clone was detected a few times. The V and J genes are TRBV7-3 and TRBJ2-7, with 10 bases identical to TRBD1. This CDR3 region has 14 residues. V was clipped by 5 bases and J by 2 bases; unmatched bases: 3. The germline V gene encodes CDR1 SGHTA and CDR2 FQGTGA. For the CDR3, the DNA is TGTGCCAGCAGCGCTGACAGGGGGCCCTACGAGCAGTACTTC. Translation: CASSADRGPYEQYF.

The chain carries TRBV7-3 and TRBJ2-5; no clear D gene. V was pared by 5 bases and J by 0 bases, with 7 bases between. Germline V gives CDR1 SGHTA, CDR2 FQGTGA. This CDR3 has 13 residues. CDR3 loop: CASSVVHQETQYF. The CDR3 DNA reads as TGTGCCAGCAGCGTAGTTCACCAAGAGACCCAGTACTTC.

V is TRBV5-1 and J is TRBJ1-1; D is unresolved. Trimming removed 0 bases at V and 8 bases at J, with 14 bases between. This CDR3 is built from 14 residues. The germline CDR1 and CDR2 sequences are SGHRS and YFSETQ. The CDR3 protein is CASSLAGPGEEAFF. CDR3 nucleotides: TGCGCCAGCAGCTTGGCAGGCCCAGGCGAGGAAGCTTTCTTT.

Judged by abundance, this clone is medium-sized. The chain has TRBV4-3 and TRBJ2-1, with 12 nucleotides matching TRBD2. The CDR3 has 16 amino acids. The trim removed 1 base at V and 4 bases at J, leaving 2 bases unmatched. CDR1 and CDR2 from the germline V gene are LGHNA and YSLEER. For the CDR3, the DNA is TGCGCCAGCAGCCAAGGGACTAGCGGGGAATACAATGAGCAGTTCTTC. Translation gives CASSQGTSGEYNEQFF.

The rearrangement links TRBV9 to TRBJ2-3; D possibly uses TRBD1 or TRBD2 (5 bases each). The CDR3 is 16 amino acids. Trimming pared 3 bases from V and 7 bases from J, leaving 21 bases between. Germline V gives CDR1 SGDLS, CDR2 YYNGEE. In DNA form, the CDR3 reads TGTGCCAGCAGCGCTCCCCCGGGACGGTCTCTGAATACGCAGTATTTT. It codes for CASSAPPGRSLNTQYF.

The V gene is TRBV7-6, the J gene TRBJ2-7; possibly TRBD1 for D (5 bases). V was shortened by 5 bases and J by 4 bases, with 18 bases between the two germline ends. Germline CDR1 reads SGHVS; CDR2 reads FNYEAQ. CDR3 length: 15 residues. The CDR3 bases are TGTGCCAGCAGCCCTGTTGGCCCCTCAGGGTACGAGCAGTACTTC. It specifies CASSPVGPSGYEQYF.

This clone has a handful of counts. The V gene is TRBV5-6, the J gene TRBJ1-1; D is uncertain. CDR1 and CDR2 from the germline V gene are SGHDT and YYEEEE. The V end lost 2 bases, the J end lost 3 bases, and 2 bases lay between the germline ends. CDR3 size: 11 residues. The CDR3 region is CASSLDTEAFF. Here the CDR3 DNA reads TGTGCCAGCAGCTTAGACACTGAAGCTTTCTTT.